The entry that follows covers one T cell receptor beta chain sequence. What it binds is unknown. The data are from a study of PD-1 blockade in mismatch repair-deficient tumors. With 3 bases removed from V and 5 bases from J, the gap between germline ends came to 14 bases. This CDR3 spans 13 amino acids. Germline values: CDR1 GTSNPN, CDR2 SVGIG (reference sequence). Indicated time point: roughly 10-day in vitro stimulation with candidate neoantigen peptide 7. TCRs were sequenced from a few patients responding to pembrolizumab. A roughly nine-day in vitro culture was run per each of seven reactive peptides. Measured with immunoSEQ multiplex PCR; TCRdb has only the in-frame clones, and not every one. The sample has more than 7,500 clones, about 90% seen once.

This material consisted of cells cultured in vitro, taken from a patient treated with pembrolizumab. The sequence was obtained from an adult with mismatch repair-deficient cancer. The chain has TRBV30 and TRBJ2-7; D perhaps matches TRBD1 (8 bases). The chain's CDR3 is CAWSRQGRDEQYF. The CDR3 DNA sequence: TGTGCCTGGAGCCGACAGGGGAGGGACGAGCAGTACTTC.